These 10 T cell receptor beta chains came from one sample sequenced in a study of T cells after yellow fever vaccination. TCRdb re-analysed the 5' RACE reads in MiXCR, keeping a single row per CDR3 protein. The data show some 300,000 distinct CDR3 sequences, roughly 8% seen once. The sample here was PBMCs, taken roughly 46 days after the first yellow fever vaccination. Receptor source: a man between 18 and 29 years old who received the YFV17D yellow fever vaccine.

This clonotype appeared a few times. V is TRBV7-2 and J is TRBJ1-2; no reliable D call. Per germline, CDR1 SGHTA and CDR2 FQGNSA. Trimming pared 3 bases from V and 8 bases from J, leaving 13 bases between. CDR3 length: 13 amino acids. The CDR3 DNA reads TGTGCCAGCAGCTTCAATCCGCGGGAGGGCTACACCTTC. Translated: CASSFNPREGYTF.

V gene TRBV20-1 combines with J gene TRBJ2-7; D uncertain. CDR1 is DFQATT and CDR2 is SNEGSKA in the germline V gene (reference sequence). V was shortened by 4 bases and J by 3 bases, with 10 bases between the two germline ends. The CDR3 contains 12 residues. CDR3 DNA: TGCAGTGCTACCCCACCGAGCTACGAGCAGTACTTC. It encodes CSATPPSYEQYF.

The gene calls are TRBV20-1 and TRBJ2-2; 8 bases are shared with TRBD1. The V gene's germline CDR1 is DFQATT and CDR2 SNEGSKA (reference sequence). V was pared by 3 bases and J by 4 bases, with 1 base of the junction left unmatched. This CDR3 contains 13 residues. The DNA of the CDR3 is TGCAGTGCTAGGGACAGGGCCACCGGGGAGCTGTTTTTT. Translation gives CSARDRATGELFF.

The chain is built from TRBV7-9 and TRBJ1-1, with D hard to call. Germline V CDR1 and CDR2: SEHNR, FQNEAQ (reference sequence). V dropped 7 bases and J dropped 0 bases, with 9 bases sitting between them. The CDR3 is made up of 13 amino acids. The CDR3, as DNA: TGTGCCAGCACGGGTCAGCTGAACACTGAAGCTTTCTTT. Its protein is CASTGQLNTEAFF. Combining the CDR3 with reference TRBV7-9 and TRBJ1-1 gives the whole variable domain DTGVSQNPRHKITKRGQNVTFRCDPISEHNRLYWYRQTLGQGPEFLTYFQNEAQLEKSRLLSDRFSAERPKGSFSTLEIQRTEQGDSAMYLCASTGQLNTEAFFGQGTRLTVV.

This clonotype has a count of ten or more. The gene calls are TRBV7-2 and TRBJ2-3; unclear D gene. Trimming removed 5 bases from V and 6 bases from J, with 6 bases in between. Germline V gene lookup returns CDR1 SGHTA and CDR2 FQGNSA. This CDR3 region has 11 residues. Here the CDR3 reads CASSRADTQYF. As DNA, the CDR3 is TGTGCCAGCAGCCGGGCCGATACGCAGTATTTT.

The chain joins TRBV6-5 to TRBJ1-3, with unresolved D. Germline CDR1 is MNHEY and CDR2 is SVGAGI. The V end was cut by 2 bases, the J end by 0 bases, with 8 bases between. The CDR3 contains 15 residues. CDR3 amino acids: CASSYGLSSGNTIYF. CDR3 nucleotide sequence: TGTGCCAGCAGTTACGGGTTGAGCTCTGGAAACACCATATATTTT.

The sample holds many counts of this clonotype. The chain employs TRBV7-2 and TRBJ2-7; TRBD2 agrees at 10 bases. Germline V lookup: CDR1 SGHTA, CDR2 FQGNSA. This CDR3 region has 15 residues. Trimming took 4 bases from V and 3 from J; bases not matched to a gene: 6. This chain's CDR3 is CASSSTSGAFYEQYF. The CDR3 coding sequence is TGTGCCAGCAGCTCAACTAGCGGGGCTTTCTACGAGCAGTACTTC.

This clonotype was counted only a few times. J is TRBJ2-7 and V is TRBV5-5; D may be TRBD1 or TRBD2 (5 bases each). The V end was cut by 0 bases, the J end by 9 bases, with 13 bases between. The CDR3 extends over 13 amino acids. Looked up from germline, CDR1 is SGHKS and CDR2 is YYEKEE (reference sequence). CDR3 sequence: CASSLANEGRQYF. The CDR3 bases are TGTGCCAGCAGCTTGGCCAACGAGGGGAGGCAGTACTTC.

This chain connects TRBV29-1 to TRBJ1-1; 7 positions agree with TRBD1. There are 14 residues in the CDR3. CDR1 is SQVTM and CDR2 is ANQGSEA in the germline V gene. Trimming removed 7 bases from V and 1 base from J; junction bases left unmatched: 9. The CDR3 region has the DNA TGCAGCGCCGTGGAGGGGGCGGGGAACACTGAAGCTTTCTTT. Protein: CSAVEGAGNTEAFF.

In its sample, this clonotype was seen a few times. This chain connects TRBV7-2 to TRBJ2-5, with TRBD1 matching 10 bases. This CDR3 has 17 residues. Looked up from germline, CDR1 is SGHTA and CDR2 is FQGNSA. Unmatched junction bases numbered 13, after V lost 5 bases and J lost 4 bases. The CDR3 DNA is TGTGCCAGCAGCCTCGAGTTACGGGACAGGGGTCGAGAGACCCAGTACTTC. The encoded protein is CASSLELRDRGRETQYF.